This T cell receptor beta chain is from a study of blood T cell repertoires in COVID-19. In the study overall: Sample material is recorded as cDNA or gDNA derived from T cells, B-cell-depleted T cells, or PBMCs.

Some clones are missing from TCRdb's copy, which holds only in-frame ones; the method was immunoSEQ multiplex PCR. The repertoire holds 65,000 to 95,000 clones, 85% seen once, with 18% in the top ten. Sequencing was carried out using peripheral blood. The origin of this receptor is a man older than 75 with active or convalescent COVID-19.

In DNA, the CDR3 is TGTGCCAGCAGCCCTCGGACAGGATCGAACACTGAAGCTTTCTTT. It yields the protein CASSPRTGSNTEAFF. The V call is TRBV7-9, the J call TRBJ1-1, with TRBD1 identical over 7 bases. The germline V gene encodes CDR1 SEHNR and CDR2 FQNEAQ (reference sequence). The CDR3 sequence is 15 residues long. The trim removed 5 bases at V and 1 base at J, leaving 7 bases unmatched.